A single sample is the source of the 20 T cell receptor beta chains below, sequenced in a study of blood T cell repertoires in COVID-19. Produced via immunoSEQ multiplex PCR; TCRdb's table is partial and in-frame only. The sample shows roughly 80,000 clones, approximately 80% of them seen only once. The sequenced material came from peripheral blood. The receptors were sampled from a woman in her sixties with acute or convalescent COVID-19.

The chain joins TRBV7-2 to TRBJ1-1, with 7 positions matching TRBD1. The junction had 0 bases not matched to a gene; V was cut back by 1 base and J by 1 base. Germline lookup yields CDR1 SGHTA and CDR2 FQGNSA. CDR3 length equals 14 residues. In nucleotides, the CDR3 is TGTGCCAGCAGCTTAGGGACAGGGAACACTGAAGCTTTCTTT. This gives the protein CASSLGTGNTEAFF.

The genes are TRBV5-1 and TRBJ1-2, with TRBD1 matching 7 bases. After removal of 4 bases from V and 2 bases from J, the junction contained 2 bases not matched to a gene. The germline V gene has CDR1 SGHRS and CDR2 YFSETQ. This CDR3 spans 13 amino acids. This chain's CDR3 is CASSTGVNYGYTF. The CDR3 DNA reads as TGCGCCAGCAGCACAGGGGTCAACTATGGCTACACCTTC.

This chain uses TRBV5-6 with TRBJ1-1; D perhaps matches TRBD1 (5 bases). V was clipped by 2 bases and J by 1 base, with 9 bases between them. CDR3 length equals 14 residues. Germline CDR1 SGHDT, CDR2 YYEEEE. The CDR3 loop is CASSFQGWNTEAFF. The DNA for the CDR3 is TGTGCCAGCAGCTTTCAGGGATGGAACACTGAAGCTTTCTTT.

V usage is TRBV20-1 and J usage is TRBJ2-5; D gene uncertain. V shed 4 bases and J shed 4 bases, with 4 bases lying between them. The CDR3 has 10 residues. Germline V gene lookup returns CDR1 DFQATT and CDR2 SNEGSKA (reference sequence). CDR3 loop: CSAMRETQYF. The CDR3 coding sequence is TGCAGTGCTATGAGAGAGACCCAGTACTTC.

V usage is TRBV19 and J usage is TRBJ1-5, with D perhaps matching TRBD1 (5 bases). The germline CDR1 and CDR2 sequences are LNHDA and SQIVND (reference sequence). Trimming took off 10 bases at V and 5 bases at J, with 15 bases between the two ends. This CDR3 region has 13 residues. CDR3 DNA sequence: TGTGCCATAGGGGCAGGAAGAGATCAGCCCCAGCATTTT. Protein: CAIGAGRDQPQHF.

This CDR3 reads CATSDRQGALQDEQFF. The DNA for the CDR3 is TGTGCCACCAGTGATCGACAGGGGGCCCTACAGGATGAGCAGTTCTTC. The gene calls are TRBV24-1 and TRBJ2-1; TRBD1 matches 10 bases. Germline V gene data show CDR1 as KGHDR and CDR2 as SFDVKD. The CDR3 has 16 residues. V was clipped by 3 bases and J by 8 bases; unmatched bases: 9.

This clone was counted once. V usage is TRBV27 and J usage is TRBJ2-2; 7 positions match TRBD1. The CDR3 totals 15 residues. Germline V gives CDR1 MNHEY, CDR2 SMNVEV (reference sequence). J lost 0 bases, V lost 6 bases, and 4 bases had no gene match. CDR3 sequence reads: CASRGQTSNTGELFF. The CDR3 bases are TGTGCCAGCAGGGGACAGACTTCGAACACCGGGGAGCTGTTTTTT.

The chain has TRBV19 and TRBJ2-6, with D hard to call. Trimming pared 3 bases from V and 0 bases from J, leaving 6 bases between. The CDR3 contains 15 residues. Germline V lookup: CDR1 LNHDA, CDR2 SQIVND (reference sequence). The CDR3 region is CASSIDNSGANVLTF. CDR3 bases: TGTGCCAGTAGTATCGACAACTCTGGGGCCAACGTCCTGACTTTC.

A single count supports this clone. The gene calls are TRBV7-9 and TRBJ2-1; TRBD1 agrees at 9 bases. Looked up from germline, CDR1 is SEHNR and CDR2 is FQNEAQ (reference sequence). With 5 bases clipped from V and 4 bases from J, the junction kept 9 bases outside the gene matches. This CDR3 contains 16 residues. The CDR3 protein is CASSPGTGISYNEQFF. CDR3 nucleotide sequence: TGTGCCAGCAGCCCCGGGACAGGGATCTCATACAATGAGCAGTTCTTC. The full variable domain, rest sourced from reference TRBV7-9 and TRBJ2-1, is DTGVSQNPRHKITKRGQNVTFRCDPISEHNRLYWYRQTLGQGPEFLTYFQNEAQLEKSRLLSDRFSAERPKGSFSTLEIQRTEQGDSAMYLCASSPGTGISYNEQFFGPGTRLTVL.

This chain uses TRBV30 with TRBJ2-1, with D unclear. CDR1 and CDR2 (germline): GTSNPN, SVGIG (reference sequence). CDR3 length: 17 amino acids. V gave up 4 bases and J gave up 6 bases, with 25 bases separating them. In nucleotides, the CDR3 is TGTGCCTGGAACCCCTGGGTCTCCGGGTTGAGGAGCAATGAGCAGTTCTTC. Amino acid sequence: CAWNPWVSGLRSNEQFF.

The chain is built from TRBV9 and TRBJ2-7; D call uncertain. The CDR3 extends over 13 amino acids. Germline V gene data show CDR1 as SGDLS and CDR2 as YYNGEE. V was clipped by 2 bases and J by 0 bases, with 6 bases between them. The chain's CDR3 is CASSVGSSYEQYF. In DNA form, the CDR3 reads TGTGCCAGCAGCGTGGGCAGCTCCTACGAGCAGTACTTC.

This CDR3 reads CASSRQGLNTEAFF. In DNA, the CDR3 is TGTGCCAGCAGCAGACAGGGGTTGAACACTGAAGCTTTCTTT. The J gene is TRBJ1-1, the V gene TRBV7-2, with 8 bases identical to TRBD1. Germline CDR1 and CDR2: SGHTA and FQGNSA. V lost 5 bases and J lost 0; bases outside the gene matches: 2. There are 14 residues in the CDR3.

This clone was seen just once. The chain couples TRBV4-3 to TRBJ2-1; TRBD1 matches at 8 bases. The CDR3 has 17 amino acids. Germline V gene lookup returns CDR1 LGHNA and CDR2 YSLEER. J gave up 7 bases and V 2 bases, and 13 bases lay outside the gene matches. CDR3 nucleotides: TGCGCCAGCAGCCAAATTCGACCCACGGACAGGGCGAATGAGCAGTTCTTC. This codes for CASSQIRPTDRANEQFF.

The V gene is TRBV4-3, the J gene TRBJ2-1, with 11 bases aligning to TRBD2. The length of the CDR3 is 15 residues. Trimming cost V 4 bases and J 9 bases; bases outside gene matches: 8. Germline V lookup: CDR1 LGHNA, CDR2 YSLEER. The CDR3 here is CASSPNSGGAGEQFF. The CDR3 DNA sequence: TGCGCCAGCAGCCCAAATAGCGGGGGGGCCGGTGAGCAGTTCTTC.

The rearrangement joins TRBV29-1 to TRBJ1-3, with D perhaps TRBD1 (6 bases). V dropped 4 bases and J dropped 0 bases, with 10 bases sitting between them. The CDR3 covers 14 residues. Germline values: CDR1 SQVTM, CDR2 ANQGSEA. The CDR3 here is CSVVGGNSGNTIYF. CDR3 coding DNA: TGCAGCGTTGTAGGGGGTAACTCTGGAAACACCATATATTTT.

The chain recombines TRBV3-1 (or the pseudogene TRBV3-2) with TRBJ1-5; 8 bases fit TRBD1. V lost 2 bases and J lost 7; bases outside the gene matches: 7. Germline V gene data show CDR1 as LGHDT and CDR2 as YNNKEL (reference sequence). This CDR3 region has 15 residues. The CDR3 nucleotides read TGTGCCAGCAGCCAAAATTTGCAGGGGGCCCAGCCCCAGCATTTT. This encodes CASSQNLQGAQPQHF.

V is TRBV4-3 and J is TRBJ2-7; 9 bases align to TRBD1. Trimming took 3 bases from V and 2 from J; bases not matched to a gene: 11. The CDR3 has 17 residues. Germline loops: CDR1 LGHNA, CDR2 YSLEER. The CDR3 region has the DNA TGCGCCAGCAGCCAGGGGATCACAGGGGGCTCTCCCTACGAGCAGTACTTC. Translating gives CASSQGITGGSPYEQYF.

V usage is TRBV28 and J usage is TRBJ1-2, with D perhaps TRBD1 (6 bases). Deletions cut 4 bases from V and 8 bases from J, with 14 bases between. There are 13 residues in the CDR3. Germline CDR1 is MDHEN and CDR2 is SYDVKM. In DNA, the CDR3 is TGTGCCAGCAGTTCAGCTCAGGGGAGCGGCTACACCTTC. This codes for CASSSAQGSGYTF.

This clone came up many times. The rearrangement uses TRBV5-6 and TRBJ1-5; 9 bases agree with TRBD1. Germline CDR1 and CDR2: SGHDT and YYEEEE. CDR3 length equals 17 residues. Unmatched junction bases numbered 11, after V lost 3 bases and J lost 4 bases. The CDR3 sequence: CASSSNLGTGPNQPQHF. The CDR3 DNA reads as TGTGCCAGCAGCTCCAACCTAGGGACAGGGCCGAATCAGCCCCAGCATTTT.

The chain is built from TRBV6-1 and TRBJ2-7, with TRBD2 matching over 13 bases. V lost 3 bases and J lost 4; bases outside the gene matches: 3. The CDR3 has 15 residues. From germline, CDR1 is MNHNS and CDR2 SASEGT. The CDR3 sequence is CASSDPGLAGYEQYF. CDR3 sequence (DNA): TGTGCCAGCAGTGATCCGGGACTAGCGGGGTACGAGCAGTACTTC.